Below, one TCR beta chain is given with its context. Its cognate antigen is unknown. The data stem from a study of molecular identifiers for immune sequencing clone quantification. Study-level points and caveats: Identical TCR molecules sharing a barcode could underestimate highly expanded clone sizes.

CDR1 GTSNPN and CDR2 SVGIG come from the germline V gene (reference sequence). V dropped 4 bases and J dropped 3 bases, with 13 bases sitting between them. The CDR3 is made up of 13 amino acids. TCRdb re-called the PCR reads through MiXCR, storing one row per CDR3 protein. The table includes under 600,000 distinct CDR3 sequences, 20% to 25% detected once. The clonotype was recovered from a human donor in good health. Some libraries in this study had Jurkat cell RNA spiked in. Material: naive CD8+ T cells from blood, with Jurkat cell RNA spiked in. The sample's subset: FACS-sorted CD8+CD4-CCR7+CD45RA+ naive T cells. This rearrangement joins TRBV30 to TRBJ2-7, with D possibly matching TRBD1 (5 bases). In DNA, the CDR3 is TGTGCCTGGAAGAAGACAGTCGACTACGAGCAGTACTTC. This gives the protein CAWKKTVDYEQYF.